This T cell receptor beta chain was recorded in a study of cytomegalovirus exposure and HLA in healthy donors. General study points: TCR beta chain V- and J-gene trimming was linked, in a later analysis, to a missense variant in DCLRE1C. In a later analysis, at a false discovery rate of 0.05, 15,000 to 20,000 TCR beta sequences were associated with HLA alleles. For most TCR sequences rarity was the rule, although some public TCRs occurred in many donors.

A word on this clone: Its matching antigen is unknown.

Both 60 Vbeta primers and 13 Jbeta primers went into the PCR. Sequencing was performed with immunoSEQ multiplex PCR; in TCRdb, only in-frame clones are kept and a portion is missing. The sample has just under 95,000 clones, over 65% seen once. This sequence was found in a human donor in good health. Sequencing used PBMCs.

CDR3 coding DNA: TGTGCCAGCAGCTCCTTGGGACAGATAAACACTGAAGCTTTCTTT. Its translation: CASSSLGQINTEAFF. J is TRBJ1-1 and V is TRBV7-6; 7 bases fit TRBD1. The CDR3 is made up of 15 amino acids. Germline assignment: CDR1 SGHVS and CDR2 FNYEAQ. The J segment lost 2 bases and the V segment lost 4 bases, leaving 7 bases of the junction unmatched. Drawing the rest from reference TRBV7-6 and TRBJ1-1, the complete variable domain is GAGVSQSPRYKVTKRGQDVALRCDPISGHVSLYWYRQALGQGPEFLTYFNYEAQQDKSGLPNDRFSAERPEGSISTLTIQRTEQRDSAMYRCASSSLGQINTEAFFGQGTRLTVV.